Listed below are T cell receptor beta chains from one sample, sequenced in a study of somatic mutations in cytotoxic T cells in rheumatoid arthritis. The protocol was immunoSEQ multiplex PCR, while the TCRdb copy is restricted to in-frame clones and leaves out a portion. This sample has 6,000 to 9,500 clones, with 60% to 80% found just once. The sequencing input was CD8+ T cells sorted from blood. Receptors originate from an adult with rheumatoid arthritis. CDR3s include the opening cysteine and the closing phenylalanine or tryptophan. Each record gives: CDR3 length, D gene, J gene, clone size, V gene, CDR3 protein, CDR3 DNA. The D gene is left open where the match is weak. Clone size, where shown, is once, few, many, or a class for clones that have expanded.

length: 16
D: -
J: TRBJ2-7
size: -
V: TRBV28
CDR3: CASSLPQRGFRYEQYF
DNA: TGTGCCAGCAGTTTACCCCAACGGGGGTTCCGCTACGAGCAGTACTTC

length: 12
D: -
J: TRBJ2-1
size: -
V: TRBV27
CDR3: CASSGRENEQFF
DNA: TGTGCCAGCAGTGGAAGGGAAAATGAGCAGTTCTTC

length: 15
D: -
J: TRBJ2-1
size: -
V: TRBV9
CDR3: CASSSRDRSYNEQFF
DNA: TGTGCCAGCAGCTCCCGGGACCGCTCCTACAATGAGCAGTTCTTC

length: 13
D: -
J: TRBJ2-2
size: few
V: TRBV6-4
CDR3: CASSDSQAGELFF
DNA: TGTGCCAGCAGTGACTCGCAGGCCGGGGAGCTGTTTTTT

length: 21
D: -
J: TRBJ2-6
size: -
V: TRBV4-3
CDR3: CASSQDWGRDSLFSGANVLTF
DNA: TGCGCCAGCAGCCAAGATTGGGGGAGGGACAGCTTATTCTCTGGGGCCAACGTCCTGACTTTC

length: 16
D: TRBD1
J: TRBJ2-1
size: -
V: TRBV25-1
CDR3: CASSEGRDRIRNEQFF
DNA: TGTGCCAGCAGTGAAGGCCGGGACAGGATAAGGAATGAGCAGTTCTTC

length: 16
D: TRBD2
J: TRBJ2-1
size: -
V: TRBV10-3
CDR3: CAISESASGRRNEQFF
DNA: TGTGCCATCAGTGAGTCGGCTAGCGGGAGGCGAAATGAGCAGTTCTTC

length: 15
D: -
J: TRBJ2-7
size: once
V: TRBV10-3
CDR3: CAISESVEVPYEQYF
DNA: TGTGCCATCAGTGAGTCCGTCGAGGTACCGTACGAGCAGTACTTC

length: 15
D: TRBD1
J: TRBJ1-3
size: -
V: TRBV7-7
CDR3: CASSTGQDAGNTIYF
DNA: TGTGCCAGCAGCACAGGACAGGACGCTGGAAACACCATATATTTT

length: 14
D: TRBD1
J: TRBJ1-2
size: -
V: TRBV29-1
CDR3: CSVDLDREVDGYTF
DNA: TGCAGCGTTGACTTGGACAGGGAAGTGGATGGCTACACCTTC

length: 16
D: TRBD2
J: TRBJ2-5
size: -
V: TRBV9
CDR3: CASSSTSGGAGETQYF
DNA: TGTGCCAGCAGCTCGACTAGCGGGGGGGCTGGTGAGACCCAGTACTTC

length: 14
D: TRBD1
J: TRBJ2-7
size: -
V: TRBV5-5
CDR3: CASSPETGSYEQYF
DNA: TGTGCCAGCAGCCCGGAGACAGGGAGTTACGAGCAGTACTTC

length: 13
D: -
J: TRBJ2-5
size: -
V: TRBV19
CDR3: CASYLRVGETQYF
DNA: TGTGCCAGTTACCTTCGGGTGGGGGAGACCCAGTACTTC

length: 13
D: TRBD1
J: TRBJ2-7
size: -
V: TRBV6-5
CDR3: CASSWDRAYEQYF
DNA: TGTGCCAGCAGTTGGGACAGGGCCTACGAGCAGTACTTC

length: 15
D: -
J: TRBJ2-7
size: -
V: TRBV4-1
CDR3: CASSQAGTNSYEQYF
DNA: TGCGCCAGCAGCCAAGCCGGGACCAACTCCTACGAGCAGTACTTC

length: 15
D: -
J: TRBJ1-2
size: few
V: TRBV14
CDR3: CASSQDLQGIYGYTF
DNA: TGTGCCAGCAGCCAAGATCTCCAGGGAATCTATGGCTACACCTTC

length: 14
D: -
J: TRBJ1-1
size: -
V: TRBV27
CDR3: CASGAGNMNTEAFF
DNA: TGTGCCAGCGGGGCGGGGAACATGAACACTGAAGCTTTCTTT

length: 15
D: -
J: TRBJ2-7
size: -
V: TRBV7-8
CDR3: CASSLVLSSLYEQYF
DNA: TGTGCCAGCAGCTTAGTTCTCAGTTCCCTCTACGAGCAGTACTTC

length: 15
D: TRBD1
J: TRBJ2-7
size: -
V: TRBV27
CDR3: CASSLGQASSYEQYF
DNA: TGTGCCAGCAGTTTAGGACAGGCAAGCTCCTACGAGCAGTACTTC

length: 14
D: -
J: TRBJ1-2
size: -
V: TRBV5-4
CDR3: CASSLDRIAYGYTF
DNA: TGTGCCAGCAGCTTAGACAGGATCGCCTATGGCTACACCTTC

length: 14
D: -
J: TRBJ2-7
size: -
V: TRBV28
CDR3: CASSRDFLSYEQYF
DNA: TGTGCCAGCAGTAGGGACTTTCTCTCCTACGAGCAGTACTTC

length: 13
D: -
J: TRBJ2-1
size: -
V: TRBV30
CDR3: CAWNGGAGNEQFF
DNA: TGTGCCTGGAATGGGGGGGCCGGGAATGAGCAGTTCTTC

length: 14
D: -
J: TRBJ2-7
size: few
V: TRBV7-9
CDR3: CASSLGGRPYEQYF
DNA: TGTGCCAGCAGCTTAGGAGGGAGGCCCTACGAGCAGTACTTC

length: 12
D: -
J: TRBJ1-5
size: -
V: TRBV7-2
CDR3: CASSLGNQPQHF
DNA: TGTGCCAGCAGCTTGGGTAATCAGCCCCAGCATTTT

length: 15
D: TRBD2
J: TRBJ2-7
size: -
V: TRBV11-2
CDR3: CASSSFSGSRYEQYF
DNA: TGTGCCAGCAGCTCCTTTAGCGGGAGTCGGTACGAGCAGTACTTC

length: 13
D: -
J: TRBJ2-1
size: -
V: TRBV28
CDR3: CASSQGRWNEQFF
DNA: TGTGCCAGCAGCCAGGGGCGCTGGAATGAGCAGTTCTTC

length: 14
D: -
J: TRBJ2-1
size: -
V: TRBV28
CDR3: CASSPRDLYNEQFF
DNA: TGTGCCAGCAGTCCCCGGGACTTATACAATGAGCAGTTCTTC

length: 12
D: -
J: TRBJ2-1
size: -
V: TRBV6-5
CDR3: CASRTGFNEQFF
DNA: TGTGCCAGCAGAACGGGCTTCAATGAGCAGTTCTTC

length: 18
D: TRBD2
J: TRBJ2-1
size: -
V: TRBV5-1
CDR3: CASSPIFRTSGRGDEQFF
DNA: TGCGCCAGCAGCCCGATATTCAGGACTAGCGGGAGAGGTGATGAGCAGTTCTTC

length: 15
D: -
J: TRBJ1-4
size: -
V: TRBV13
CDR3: CASSHAGGGNEKLFF
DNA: TGTGCCAGCAGCCACGCCGGTGGAGGAAATGAAAAACTGTTTTTT

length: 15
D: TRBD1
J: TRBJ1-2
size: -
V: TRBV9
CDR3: CASSPDRGSGYGYTF
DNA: TGTGCCAGCAGCCCAGACAGGGGAAGTGGCTATGGCTACACCTTC

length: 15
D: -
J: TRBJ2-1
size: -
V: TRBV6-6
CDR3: CASNMGAAGSNEQFF
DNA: TGTGCCAGCAACATGGGAGCGGCCGGCTCCAATGAGCAGTTCTTC

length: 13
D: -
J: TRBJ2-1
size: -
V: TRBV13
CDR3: CASSRFTYNEQFF
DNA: TGTGCCAGCAGTAGGTTCACCTACAATGAGCAGTTCTTC

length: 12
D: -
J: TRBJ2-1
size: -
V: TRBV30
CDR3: CASSDGGIEQFF
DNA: TGTGCCTCTAGCGACGGGGGAATAGAGCAGTTCTTC

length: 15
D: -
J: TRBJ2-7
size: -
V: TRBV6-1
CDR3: CASSVVQGRQYEQYF
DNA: TGTGCCAGCAGTGTCGTACAGGGCCGACAGTACGAGCAGTACTTC

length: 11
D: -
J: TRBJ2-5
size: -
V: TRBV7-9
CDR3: CASRLLGTQYF
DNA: TGTGCCAGCAGGCTTCTGGGGACCCAGTACTTC

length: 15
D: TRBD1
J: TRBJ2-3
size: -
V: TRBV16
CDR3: CASSQADRGTDTQYF
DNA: TGTGCCAGCAGCCAAGCGGACAGGGGTACAGATACGCAGTATTTT

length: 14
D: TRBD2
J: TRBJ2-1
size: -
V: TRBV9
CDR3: CASSPGGSGGHQFF
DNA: TGTGCCAGCAGCCCCGGGGGGAGCGGGGGCCATCAGTTCTTC

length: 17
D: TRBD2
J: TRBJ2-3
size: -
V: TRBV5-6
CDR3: CASSSLLAELITDTQYF
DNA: TGTGCCAGCAGCTCCCTACTAGCGGAGCTTATCACAGATACGCAGTATTTT

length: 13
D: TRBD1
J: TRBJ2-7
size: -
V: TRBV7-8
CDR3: CASSLGTGYEQYF
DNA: TGTGCCAGCAGCTTAGGGACAGGCTACGAGCAGTACTTC

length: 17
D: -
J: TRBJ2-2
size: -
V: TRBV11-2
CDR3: CASSSPKDQPNTGELFF
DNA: TGTGCCAGCAGCTCACCCAAGGACCAACCGAACACCGGGGAGCTGTTTTTT

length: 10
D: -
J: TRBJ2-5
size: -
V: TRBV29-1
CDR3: CSVAEETQYF
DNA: TGCAGCGTTGCCGAGGAGACCCAGTACTTC

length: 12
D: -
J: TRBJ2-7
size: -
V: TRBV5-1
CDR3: CASSLLGDEQYF
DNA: TGCGCCAGCAGCTTGTTGGGGGACGAGCAGTACTTC

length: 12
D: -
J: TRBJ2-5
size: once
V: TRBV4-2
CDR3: CASSQGEQTQYF
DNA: TGTGCCAGCTCACAGGGAGAACAGACCCAGTACTTC

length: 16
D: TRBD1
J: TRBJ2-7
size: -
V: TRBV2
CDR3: CASSEARDRELYEQYF
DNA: TGTGCCAGCAGTGAAGCGAGGGACAGAGAACTTTACGAGCAGTACTTC

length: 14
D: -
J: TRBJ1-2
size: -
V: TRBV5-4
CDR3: CASRPTGSLYGYTF
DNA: TGTGCCAGCAGACCTACAGGGTCACTCTATGGCTACACCTTC

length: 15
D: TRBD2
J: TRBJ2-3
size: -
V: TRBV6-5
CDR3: CASSFTSGWGDTQYF
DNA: TGTGCCAGCAGTTTTACTAGCGGTTGGGGGGATACGCAGTATTTT

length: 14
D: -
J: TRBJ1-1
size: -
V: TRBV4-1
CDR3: CASSQSQGGIATFF
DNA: TGCGCCAGCAGCCAATCACAGGGAGGGATAGCTACTTTCTTT

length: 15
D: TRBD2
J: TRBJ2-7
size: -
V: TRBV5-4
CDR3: CASSGTSGSFYEQYF
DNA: TGTGCCAGCAGCGGGACTAGCGGGAGTTTCTACGAGCAGTACTTC

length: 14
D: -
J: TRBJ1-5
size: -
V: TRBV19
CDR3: CARILIGVKQPQHF
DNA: TGTGCCAGAATCTTAATAGGGGTGAAACAGCCCCAGCATTTT